The following is a T cell receptor (beta chain) sequence with its context. Its antigen is as yet unknown. Noted treatment: 15 to 20 received Ad26.COV2.S at low or high dose, single or two shots; five or six received placebo; per-sample allocation not given. Samples analyzed were those drawn on day 63 after the first vaccine or placebo injection. V was cut by 3 bases and J by 7 bases, with 12 bases left in between. This CDR3 region has 13 residues. Using immunoSEQ multiplex PCR, the repertoire was profiled, and TCRdb retains in-frame clones only, with some absent. The table records around 420,000 clones, roughly 90% of them present only once. This record belongs to a study of Ad26.COV2.S vaccination and SARS-CoV-2 variants. Study details: This donor came from the COV1001 trial of Ad26.COV2.S. Whole-study results and caveats: People who got the vaccine or the placebo had similar non-spike TCR breadth. Substantial post-vaccination breadth of spike-specific CD8+ and CD4+ T cell responses was reported. Measures of TCR breadth and depth may have fallen short of total T cell responses.

The receptor was derived from a person between 18 and 60 years old who received the Ad26.COV2.S COVID-19 vaccine or a placebo. V usage is TRBV12-3 or TRBV12-4 and J usage is TRBJ2-5, with D perhaps being TRBD1 or TRBD2 (5 bases each). This sample comprised peripheral blood, obtained in a trial of Ad26.COV2.S vaccine versus placebo. The CDR3 protein is CASSFGGSGTQYF. The CDR3 DNA reads TGTGCCAGCAGTTTTGGGGGATCAGGGACCCAGTACTTC.